The 31 T cell receptor beta chains below come from one sample, sequenced in a study of pediatric ulcerative colitis. TCRdb's copy holds only in-frame clones and misses some; the assay was immunoSEQ multiplex PCR. Among 54,000 or so clones listed, around 86% were seen once. The sample consisted of blood. All receptors derive from a boy under 18 who was a control in a study of pediatric ulcerative colitis.

The chain combines TRBV7-2 with TRBJ2-3; 16 nucleotides align to TRBD2. Germline V lookup: CDR1 SGHTA, CDR2 FQGNSA. The V and J ends lost 5 bases and 4 bases, in that order; junction bases with no gene match: 9. The CDR3 runs to 18 residues. The CDR3 coding sequence is TGTGCCAGCAGCAGGCCGGGACTAGCGGGGGGGAACCCAGATACGCAGTATTTT. Its translation is CASSRPGLAGGNPDTQYF.

CDR3 nucleotide sequence: TGTGCCAGCAGCTTTGTGTCCAGAAACCATGAGCAGTTCTTC. This codes for CASSFVSRNHEQFF. This chain connects TRBV5-4 to TRBJ2-1; D not resolved. Trimming removed 2 bases from V and 8 bases from J, with 14 bases in between. The CDR3 consists of 14 residues. The V gene's germline CDR1 is SGHNT and CDR2 YYREEE (reference sequence).

V and J are TRBV15 and TRBJ2-5, with TRBD2 as a possible D gene (5 bases). CDR1 is LNHNV and CDR2 is YYDKDF in the germline V gene (reference sequence). The CDR3 is 14 residues long. Trimming took off 3 bases at V and 2 bases at J, with 10 bases between the two ends. The CDR3 sequence: CATSSRRVQETQYF. The CDR3 nucleotides are TGTGCCACCAGCAGCCGGCGGGTTCAAGAGACCCAGTACTTC.

The chain uses TRBV9 and TRBJ2-7; 7 positions agree with TRBD1. This CDR3 is built from 18 residues. The V segment lost 3 bases and the J segment 6 bases; nucleotides outside the gene matches: 21. CDR1 and CDR2 (germline): SGDLS, YYNGEE. CDR3 in DNA: TGTGCCAGCAGCGCACACTACAGGGGATCAGTACCTCTTTCCGAGCAGTACTTC. It codes for CASSAHYRGSVPLSEQYF. The variable domain in full, with the rest retrieved from reference TRBV9 and TRBJ2-7, is DSGVTQTPKHLITATGQRVTLRCSPRSGDLSVYWYQQSLDQGLQFLIQYYNGEERAKGNILERFSAQQFPDLHSELNLSSLELGDSALYFCASSAHYRGSVPLSEQYFGPGTRLTVT.

The gene calls are TRBV4-1 and TRBJ1-2; no firm D call. Germline assignment: CDR1 MGHRA and CDR2 YSYEKL. Trimming removed 1 base at V and 7 bases at J, with 13 bases between. The CDR3 covers 14 residues. The CDR3 sequence: CASSQGMGTVGYTF. In DNA form, the CDR3 reads TGCGCCAGCAGCCAAGGAATGGGAACGGTTGGCTACACCTTC.

V usage is TRBV4-3 and J usage is TRBJ2-7; tentative D call: TRBD2 (7 bases). Between the trimmed V and J ends, which lost 0 bases and 2 bases, there was a span of 14 bases. Germline V gene data show CDR1 as LGHNA and CDR2 as YSLEER. The CDR3 contains 16 residues. CDR3 DNA sequence: TGCGCCAGCAGCCAAGATCTAGGGGGGGCGGCCTACGAGCAGTACTTC. This codes for CASSQDLGGAAYEQYF.

V and J are TRBV27 and TRBJ1-6, with D maybe TRBD1 (6 bases). Germline CDR1 reads MNHEY; CDR2 reads SMNVEV (reference sequence). The CDR3 is made up of 14 amino acids. V was clipped by 1 base and J by 9 bases, with 10 bases between them. The DNA of the CDR3 is TGTGCCAGCAGTTTATTGCAGGGGTCTTCACCCCTCCACTTT. Translating gives CASSLLQGSSPLHF.

This chain connects TRBV5-1 to TRBJ2-3; D possibly corresponds to TRBD1 (6 bases). The length of the CDR3 is 13 residues. The ends were cut back, 8 bases at V and 2 bases at J, with 12 bases in the middle. The germline V gene encodes CDR1 SGHRS and CDR2 YFSETQ. The chain's CDR3 is CASFNRDTDTQYF. CDR3 in DNA: TGCGCCAGTTTCAACAGGGACACAGATACGCAGTATTTT.

J is TRBJ1-4 and V is TRBV18; 7 positions match TRBD1. Germline trimming cut 3 bases from V and 3 bases from J; bases unmatched to any gene: 4. The CDR3 length is 15 residues. CDR1 and CDR2 (germline): KGHSH, LQKENI. This chain's CDR3 is CASSPPGGPNEKLFF. CDR3 nucleotide sequence: TGTGCCAGCTCACCTCCAGGGGGGCCTAATGAAAAACTGTTTTTT.

The chain uses TRBV7-2 and TRBJ1-2; a weak D match, TRBD1 (5 bases). CDR1 and CDR2 from the germline V gene are SGHTA and FQGNSA. V was clipped by 5 bases and J by 1 base, with 14 bases between them. This CDR3 has 15 amino acids. The CDR3: CASSIPGLLNYGYTF. The CDR3 DNA follows: TGTGCCAGCAGCATCCCGGGGCTCCTTAACTATGGCTACACCTTC.

The chain recombines TRBV9 with TRBJ2-6; either TRBD1 or TRBD2 may supply D (6 bases each). Trimming removed 0 bases at V and 0 bases at J, with 13 bases between. The germline gives CDR1 SGDLS, CDR2 YYNGEE. The CDR3 length is 18 residues. Here the CDR3 reads CASSVGGDTYSGANVLTF. CDR3 nucleotide sequence: TGTGCCAGCAGCGTAGGGGGGGACACCTACTCTGGGGCCAACGTCCTGACTTTC.

The chain employs TRBV5-1 and TRBJ2-3; a possible D gene is TRBD1 (6 bases). Trimming removed 2 bases at V and 2 bases at J, with 15 bases between. The CDR3 runs to 16 residues. The germline gives CDR1 SGHRS, CDR2 YFSETQ. CDR3 in DNA: TGCGCCAGCAGCTTCGGGACACGGACCGTCACAGATACGCAGTATTTT. Protein product: CASSFGTRTVTDTQYF.

This clone was detected only once. This rearrangement joins TRBV21-1 to TRBJ2-3; TRBD2, as called in the table, went unchecked against the DNA. TRBV21-1 is a pseudogene locus. This CDR3 is built from 16 residues. The DNA for the CDR3 is TGTGCCAGCAGCAAAGAGAGACTCAGTAGCACAGATACGCAGTATTTT. It encodes CASSKERLSSTDTQYF.

The CDR3: CASSLEGGSSGYTF. The DNA of the CDR3 is TGCGCCAGCAGCTTGGAGGGGGGATCTAGCGGCTACACCTTC. The V gene is TRBV5-1, the J gene TRBJ1-2, with D perhaps matching TRBD1 (6 bases). CDR1 and CDR2 from the germline V gene are SGHRS and YFSETQ. This CDR3 comprises 14 residues. V gave up 0 bases and J gave up 8 bases, with 14 bases separating them.

The chain uses TRBV4-1 and TRBJ1-2; D is ambiguous. Deletions cut 3 bases from V and 2 bases from J, with 22 bases between. Germline values: CDR1 MGHRA, CDR2 YSYEKL. This CDR3 is built from 18 residues. The CDR3, as DNA: TGCGCCAGCAGCCAGGGGATTACCTATCAACAGAGAAACTATGGCTACACCTTC. It encodes CASSQGITYQQRNYGYTF.

This chain uses TRBV6-4 with TRBJ2-2, with TRBD1 matching 7 bases. Losses at the gene ends were 7 bases for V and 3 bases for J; bases not matched to a gene: 2. CDR1 MRHNA and CDR2 SNTAGT come from the germline V gene. CDR3 length: 13 residues. CDR3 sequence (DNA): TGTGCCAGCAAAGACAGGGACACCGGGGAGCTGTTTTTT. Translating it yields CASKDRDTGELFF.

V and J are TRBV30 and TRBJ1-5; no clear D gene. The CDR3 has 15 amino acids. V lost 4 bases, J lost 0 bases, and 13 bases lay in between. Germline CDR1 and CDR2: GTSNPN and SVGIG (reference sequence). The CDR3 sequence is CAWKPGPHSNQPQHF. CDR3 nucleotide sequence: TGTGCCTGGAAACCGGGTCCTCATAGCAATCAGCCCCAGCATTTT.

The chain recombines TRBV27 with TRBJ1-6; 7 bases are a match to TRBD1. Trimming cost V 1 base and J 5 bases; bases outside gene matches: 5. Per germline, CDR1 MNHEY and CDR2 SMNVEV (reference sequence). This CDR3 contains 16 residues. DNA for the CDR3: TGTGCCAGCAGTTTATATACAGGGGAGAATAATTCACCCCTCCACTTT. This encodes CASSLYTGENNSPLHF.

V and J are TRBV11-2 and TRBJ2-7, with TRBD1 as a possible D gene (6 bases). This CDR3 comprises 15 residues. Germline V gene data show CDR1 as SGHAT and CDR2 as FQNNGV. Trimming pared 0 bases from V and 0 bases from J, leaving 9 bases between. CDR3 DNA sequence: TGTGCCAGCAGCTTAGATGACAGGAGCTCCTACGAGCAGTACTTC. Protein sequence: CASSLDDRSSYEQYF.

The genes are TRBV5-1 and TRBJ2-2; TRBD2 matches 11 bases. Germline CDR1 SGHRS, CDR2 YFSETQ. The CDR3 extends over 16 amino acids. The J segment lost 5 bases and the V segment lost 6 bases, leaving 9 bases of the junction unmatched. CDR3 in amino acids: CASTVLAGVGTGELFF. CDR3 coding DNA: TGCGCCAGCACCGTACTAGCGGGAGTCGGGACCGGGGAGCTGTTTTTT. The whole variable domain, filled in from reference TRBV5-1 and TRBJ2-2, reads KAGVTQTPRYLIKTRGQQVTLSCSPISGHRSVSWYQQTPGQGLQFLFEYFSETQRNKGNFPGRFSGRQFSNSRSEMNVSTLELGDSALYLCASTVLAGVGTGELFFGEGSRLTVL.

The rearrangement links TRBV25-1 to TRBJ2-3, with 9 nucleotides matching TRBD1. The trim removed 7 bases at V and 2 bases at J, leaving 16 bases unmatched. The CDR3 sequence is 18 residues long. Germline V gives CDR1 MGHDK, CDR2 SYGVNS. The CDR3 region is CASTGTLTDRGDTDTQYF. The CDR3 nucleotides are TGTGCCAGCACAGGTACCCTCACGGACAGGGGAGACACAGATACGCAGTATTTT.

This chain uses TRBV5-1 with TRBJ1-1, with unresolved D. The V and J ends lost 3 bases and 7 bases respectively, with 16 bases between them. The germline CDR1 and CDR2 sequences are SGHRS and YFSETQ. This CDR3 region has 14 residues. The CDR3 region is CASSSETARDEAFF. The CDR3 DNA reads TGCGCCAGCAGCTCCGAGACGGCTCGGGATGAAGCTTTCTTT.

This clone was observed a handful of times. The junction departs from germline at one end; a sequencing error may be responsible. The chain employs TRBV2 and TRBJ1-5; no clear D gene. Germline CDR1 reads SNHLY; CDR2 reads FYNNEI. There are 14 residues in the CDR3. The CDR3 spells CASREGSVAQPQHF. CDR3 sequence (DNA): TGTGCCAGCAGAGAAGGATCTGTGGCTCAGCCCCAGCATTTT.

CDR3 protein: CASRRTATYEQYF. CDR3 DNA sequence: TGTGCCAGCAGAAGGACAGCAACCTACGAGCAGTACTTC. The V call is TRBV6-6, the J call TRBJ2-7, with D possibly matching TRBD1 (6 bases). Trimming shortened V by 6 bases and J by 2 bases, and 11 bases separated the two germline ends. There are 13 residues in the CDR3. Per germline, CDR1 MNHNY and CDR2 SVGAGI (reference sequence).

This clone was seen once. This chain joins TRBV19 and TRBJ2-7; 11 bases are shared with TRBD2. Germline trimming cut 5 bases from V and 2 bases from J; bases unmatched to any gene: 2. CDR1 LNHDA and CDR2 SQIVND come from the germline V gene (reference sequence). This CDR3 contains 14 residues. The CDR3 sequence is CASSPLAGAYEQYF. The CDR3, as DNA: TGTGCCAGTAGTCCACTAGCGGGAGCCTACGAGCAGTACTTC.

This rearrangement joins TRBV19 to TRBJ1-1; 9 nucleotides line up with TRBD1. Germline assignment: CDR1 LNHDA and CDR2 SQIVND (reference sequence). The length of the CDR3 is 14 residues. After removal of 3 bases from V and 1 base from J, the junction contained 0 bases not matched to a gene. For the CDR3, the DNA is TGTGCCAGTAGTATGGGACAGGGGAACACTGAAGCTTTCTTT. Translation gives CASSMGQGNTEAFF.

This rearrangement joins TRBV28 to TRBJ1-5, with D possibly TRBD1 on 5 matching bases. Trimming took off 2 bases at V and 3 bases at J, with 14 bases between the two ends. Germline lookup yields CDR1 MDHEN and CDR2 SYDVKM. The length of the CDR3 is 16 residues. The CDR3 DNA reads as TGTGCCAGCAGTTTAAATCAGGGTTCCTACAATCAGCCCCAGCATTTT. It codes for CASSLNQGSYNQPQHF.

The chain couples TRBV28 to TRBJ2-3; D not certain. The CDR3 consists of 16 residues. Trimming shortened V by 10 bases and J by 6 bases, and 26 bases separated the two germline ends. The germline V gene has CDR1 MDHEN and CDR2 SYDVKM. DNA of the CDR3: TGTGCCACCTACGGAACCTCGGCCCATCTAAGGGATACGCAGTATTTT. Translation: CATYGTSAHLRDTQYF.

The genes are TRBV7-8 and TRBJ2-2; the D gene is possibly TRBD1 (6 bases). The CDR3 consists of 14 residues. V lost 5 bases and J lost 5, with 12 bases in between. CDR1 is SGHVS and CDR2 is FQNEAQ in the germline V gene. The CDR3 is CASSSYRVTGELFF. Written as DNA, the CDR3 is TGTGCCAGCAGCAGCTACAGGGTAACCGGGGAGCTGTTTTTT.

The chain links TRBV18 to TRBJ1-4; D uncertain. V lost 3 bases to trimming and J lost 6 bases, with 8 bases between them. The V gene's germline CDR1 is KGHSH and CDR2 LQKENI. The CDR3 spans 13 residues. This CDR3 is CASSPVQDEKLFF. The CDR3 DNA sequence: TGTGCCAGCTCACCGGTGCAGGATGAAAAACTGTTTTTT.

The chain uses TRBV7-2 and TRBJ1-2; 7 nucleotides agree with TRBD1. J lost 1 base, V lost 5 bases, and 10 bases had no gene match. CDR1 and CDR2 from the germline V gene are SGHTA and FQGNSA. This CDR3 contains 16 residues. CDR3 sequence reads: CASSRDRADFNYGYTF. CDR3 in DNA: TGTGCCAGCAGCCGTGACAGGGCCGACTTTAACTATGGCTACACCTTC.